The 26 T cell receptor beta chains listed next were all sequenced from one sample in a study of blood T cell repertoires in COVID-19 (dated by TCRdb to 2018 to 2020). The protocol used for the library was the immunoSEQ multiplex PCR assay. TCRdb carries this immuneACCESS record with in-frame sequences only. Its versions omit some clonotypes, under half of them owing to an unresolved V gene in the studies checked, with the rest unexplained. The sample table records about 340,000 clones; approximately 87% of these occur just once. The leading ten clones occupy under 6.5% of the sample. The sample was peripheral blood. The receptors here all came from a woman in her 50s with COVID-19, enrolled during active disease.

The chain recombines TRBV27 with TRBJ2-7, with TRBD2 identical over 11 bases. The CDR3 has 16 residues. Germline trimming cut 6 bases from V and 0 bases from J; bases unmatched to any gene: 7. Germline V gene data show CDR1 as MNHEY and CDR2 as SMNVEV (reference sequence). CDR3 coding DNA: TGTGCCAGCAGCGGAAATCTAGCGGGAGGCTCCTACGAGCAGTACTTC. It encodes CASSGNLAGGSYEQYF.

The chain links TRBV29-1 to TRBJ2-5, with D perhaps TRBD2 (7 bases). Trimming stripped 4 bases from V and 3 bases from J, with 18 bases between. Germline V lookup: CDR1 SQVTM, CDR2 ANQGSEA. This CDR3 has 15 amino acids. The CDR3 here is CSVGLVGGAKETQYF. In nucleotides, the CDR3 is TGCAGCGTTGGGCTGGTGGGGGGGGCTAAAGAGACCCAGTACTTC.

This clone was observed a handful of times. V is TRBV3-1 (or the pseudogene TRBV3-2) and J is TRBJ1-2; TRBD1 agrees at 9 bases. Germline loops: CDR1 LGHDT, CDR2 YNNKEL (reference sequence). The CDR3 has 15 amino acids. The J segment lost 8 bases and the V segment lost 4 bases, leaving 11 bases of the junction unmatched. The CDR3 coding sequence is TGTGCCAGCAGCCCCTCCCCCGGGACAGGGAAAGGCTACACCTTC. This gives the protein CASSPSPGTGKGYTF.

This chain joins TRBV2 and TRBJ2-1; TRBD2 agrees at 9 bases. This CDR3 is built from 13 residues. V was pared by 7 bases and J by 6 bases, with 4 bases of the junction left unmatched. Germline lookup yields CDR1 SNHLY and CDR2 FYNNEI. CDR3 DNA: TGTGCCAGCACCTGGCGGGAGGGCAATGAGCAGTTCTTC. This sequence encodes CASTWREGNEQFF. Complete variable domain (other parts from reference TRBV2 and TRBJ2-1): EPEVTQTPSHQVTQMGQEVILRCVPISNHLYFYWYRQILGQKVEFLVSFYNNEISEKSEIFDDQFSVERPDGSNFTLKIRSTKLEDSAMYFCASTWREGNEQFFGPGTRLTVL.

This clone occurred once. J is TRBJ2-1 and V is TRBV11-2, with 10 bases fitting TRBD2. Trimming removed 5 bases from V and 8 bases from J; junction bases left unmatched: 6. CDR3 length: 14 amino acids. Germline CDR1 is SGHAT and CDR2 is FQNNGV. CDR3 nucleotide sequence: TGTGCCAGCAGCCCCTCTAGCGGGAGTTATGAGCAGTTCTTC. Translated: CASSPSSGSYEQFF.

This clone was counted only a few times. J is TRBJ2-2 and V is TRBV27; D possibly corresponds to TRBD2 (5 bases). The CDR3 has 14 residues. The V gene lost 0 bases and the J gene lost 7 bases, with 9 bases spanning the gap. Germline V lookup: CDR1 MNHEY, CDR2 SMNVEV (reference sequence). This chain's CDR3 is CASSLSTGGGELFF. CDR3 DNA sequence: TGTGCCAGCAGTTTATCAACCGGAGGCGGGGAGCTGTTTTTT.

The chain uses TRBV3-1 (or the pseudogene TRBV3-2) and TRBJ2-1; D is perhaps TRBD1 (6 bases). CDR1 LGHDT and CDR2 YNNKEL come from the germline V gene (reference sequence). V dropped 1 base and J dropped 7 bases, with 11 bases sitting between them. CDR3 length: 14 residues. DNA for the CDR3: TGTGCCAGCAGCCAAGTGGGGGCCGGGAATGAGCAGTTCTTC. This translates into CASSQVGAGNEQFF.

V and J are TRBV11-2 and TRBJ2-2; tentatively, D is TRBD2 (7 bases). V was cut by 5 bases and J by 4 bases, with 17 bases left in between. Per germline, CDR1 SGHAT and CDR2 FQNNGV. This CDR3 has 16 amino acids. Here the CDR3 DNA reads TGTGCCAGCAGCAACCGAGGGGGGGTCGGCACCGGGGAGCTGTTTTTT. Encoded protein: CASSNRGGVGTGELFF.

J is TRBJ1-5 and V is TRBV7-2, with unresolved D. This CDR3 spans 15 amino acids. V gave up 5 bases and J gave up 4 bases, with 15 bases separating them. CDR1 is SGHTA, CDR2 FQGNSA, per germline. This CDR3 is CASSPGPGLNQPQHF. CDR3 in DNA: TGTGCCAGCAGCCCCGGACCGGGATTAAATCAGCCCCAGCATTTT.

This clone was observed a few times. This rearrangement joins TRBV5-4 to TRBJ1-5, with D maybe TRBD1 (6 bases). The CDR3 runs 14 residues. Trimming left V 3 bases short and J 3 bases short, with 10 bases between. Germline CDR1 is SGHNT and CDR2 is YYREEE (reference sequence). CDR3: CASSYQGINQPQHF. CDR3 sequence (DNA): TGTGCCAGCAGCTACCAGGGGATCAATCAGCCCCAGCATTTT.

The chain has TRBV27 and TRBJ2-7; maybe TRBD2 (5 bases). Trimming cost V 10 bases and J 0 bases, with 13 bases left between them. CDR1 MNHEY and CDR2 SMNVEV come from the germline V gene (reference sequence). The CDR3 runs 13 residues. In nucleotides, the CDR3 is TGTGCCACCGCGAGGGCCAGCTCCTACGAGCAGTACTTC. Translated: CATARASSYEQYF.

This clone has only one observation. The chain carries TRBV3-1 (or the pseudogene TRBV3-2) and TRBJ2-3; D uncertain. Germline V CDR1 and CDR2: LGHDT, YNNKEL (reference sequence). The CDR3 contains 16 residues. V shed 3 bases and J shed 1 base, with 14 bases lying between them. The CDR3 spells CASSQERRLRTDTQYF. The DNA for the CDR3 is TGTGCCAGCAGCCAGGAAAGGCGGCTCCGCACAGATACGCAGTATTTT.

The chain links TRBV2 to TRBJ1-6, with D tentatively TRBD1 (5 bases). The germline CDR1 and CDR2 sequences are SNHLY and FYNNEI. The CDR3 extends over 13 amino acids. With 7 bases removed from V and 5 bases from J, the gap between germline ends came to 9 bases. CDR3 nucleotides: TGTGCCAGCATTACAGGTCATAATTCACCCCTCCACTTT. Its protein is CASITGHNSPLHF.

The V call is TRBV18, the J call TRBJ1-5; D is unclear. Between the trimmed V and J ends, which lost 1 base and 7 bases, there was a span of 11 bases. The CDR3 loop spans 14 amino acids. The germline gives CDR1 KGHSH, CDR2 LQKENI. The DNA for the CDR3 is TGTGCCAGCTCACCACAACGGGAGAGGCAGCCCCAGCATTTT. As protein: CASSPQRERQPQHF.

This rearrangement joins TRBV3-1 (or the pseudogene TRBV3-2) to TRBJ1-1; the D gene is possibly TRBD1 (5 bases). CDR3 size: 15 residues. Germline V gives CDR1 LGHDT, CDR2 YNNKEL (reference sequence). Trimming pared 5 bases from V and 1 base from J, leaving 14 bases between. The CDR3 protein is CASSNVAQGNTEAFF. In DNA form, the CDR3 reads TGTGCCAGCAGCAATGTTGCCCAGGGGAACACTGAAGCTTTCTTT.

The chain uses TRBV11-2 and TRBJ2-1, with 8 bases fitting TRBD2. The germline V gene has CDR1 SGHAT and CDR2 FQNNGV. The CDR3 length is 15 residues. V lost 6 bases, J lost 9 bases, and 13 bases stayed unmatched. The CDR3 DNA follows: TGTGCCAGCAGAGATCCGGGACTAGGGAAGCGTGAGCAGTTCTTC. Its protein is CASRDPGLGKREQFF.

This chain connects TRBV19 to TRBJ1-2; tentatively, D is TRBD1 (6 bases). This CDR3 comprises 17 residues. V was cut by 7 bases and J by 4 bases, with 25 bases left in between. Germline V gene data show CDR1 as LNHDA and CDR2 as SQIVND (reference sequence). The CDR3 reads CASIVVDGQGRGYGYTF. CDR3 DNA sequence: TGTGCCAGTATAGTTGTTGACGGGCAGGGGCGAGGCTATGGCTACACCTTC.

CDR3 amino acids: CASSPSGTGANYGYTF. The CDR3 coding sequence is TGTGCCAGCTCACCCTCCGGGACAGGGGCTAACTATGGCTACACCTTC. This chain connects TRBV18 to TRBJ1-2; 10 bases match TRBD1. The CDR3 is made up of 16 amino acids. The germline V gene encodes CDR1 KGHSH and CDR2 LQKENI. J lost 0 bases, V lost 3 bases, and 4 bases had no gene match.

A remark on this clone: Other DNA sequences within the sample encode an identical CDR3. CDR3 residues: CASSSGGSGNTIYF. The CDR3 region has the DNA TGTGCCAGCAGTTCAGGGGGCTCTGGAAACACCATATATTTT. V is TRBV5-4 and J is TRBJ1-3, with 7 bases aligning to TRBD1. There are 14 residues in the CDR3. After removal of 5 bases from V and 0 bases from J, the junction contained 2 bases not matched to a gene. Per the germline V gene, CDR1 is SGHNT and CDR2 is YYREEE (reference sequence). The whole variable domain, filled in from reference TRBV5-4 and TRBJ1-3, reads ETGVTQSPTHLIKTRGQQVTLRCSSQSGHNTVSWYQQALGQGPQFIFQYYREEENGRGNFPPRFSGLQFPNYSSELNVNALELDDSALYLCASSSGGSGNTIYFGEGSWLTVV.

The CDR3 protein is CASSQRWDTYEQYF. CDR3 DNA: TGTGCCAGCAGCCAACGCTGGGACACCTACGAGCAGTACTTC. The chain combines TRBV3-1 (or the pseudogene TRBV3-2) with TRBJ2-7, with D possibly being TRBD1 (6 bases). V was pared by 2 bases and J by 2 bases, with 10 bases between. The germline CDR1 and CDR2 sequences are LGHDT and YNNKEL (reference sequence). CDR3 length: 14 amino acids.

The chain couples TRBV11-2 to TRBJ2-7; 14 positions agree with TRBD2. With 1 base clipped from V and 2 bases from J, the junction kept 4 bases outside the gene matches. The CDR3 has 17 amino acids. Per germline, CDR1 SGHAT and CDR2 FQNNGV. The CDR3 region is CASSLGPGLAGAYEQYF. CDR3 sequence (DNA): TGTGCCAGCAGCTTAGGCCCGGGACTAGCGGGGGCCTACGAGCAGTACTTC.

V usage is TRBV19 and J usage is TRBJ1-1; 7 bases agree with TRBD1. CDR1 and CDR2 from the germline V gene are LNHDA and SQIVND (reference sequence). The CDR3 is 15 residues long. Trimming cost V 1 base and J 1 base; bases outside gene matches: 3. CDR3 nucleotides: TGTGCCAGTAGTATAGCCAGGACAGGGAACACTGAAGCTTTCTTT. Translated, it gives CASSIARTGNTEAFF.

This clone appeared many times. The J gene is TRBJ1-5, the V gene TRBV5-4, with D perhaps matching TRBD1 (5 bases). The CDR3 sequence is 14 residues long. Germline V gene data show CDR1 as SGHNT and CDR2 as YYREEE (reference sequence). With 1 base removed from V and 7 bases from J, the gap between germline ends came to 12 bases. CDR3: CASSLQGGGQPQHF. CDR3 sequence (DNA): TGTGCCAGCAGCTTGCAGGGAGGAGGACAGCCCCAGCATTTT.

V usage is TRBV10-3 and J usage is TRBJ1-1; tentative D call: TRBD1 (5 bases). The CDR3 is 15 amino acids. The V end lost 10 bases, the J end lost 4 bases, and 22 bases lay between the germline ends. Per germline, CDR1 ENHRY and CDR2 SYGVKD. CDR3 sequence reads: CATNRGDRSLTEAFF. The CDR3 DNA reads as TGTGCCACAAACCGGGGGGACCGAAGCCTCACTGAAGCTTTCTTT.

This rearrangement joins TRBV20-1 to TRBJ2-6; 9 nucleotides agree with TRBD2. Losses at the gene ends were 3 bases for V and 1 base for J; bases not matched to a gene: 7. Germline CDR1 DFQATT, CDR2 SNEGSKA (reference sequence). CDR3 size: 17 residues. CDR3 sequence reads: CSASGRREGSGANVLTF. The CDR3 DNA is TGCAGTGCTAGTGGTCGGCGGGAGGGGTCTGGGGCCAACGTCCTGACTTTC.

This sequence joins TRBV9 and TRBJ2-2; D is ambiguous. Trimming removed 0 bases at V and 8 bases at J, with 14 bases between. The CDR3 runs 15 residues. Germline V gene data show CDR1 as SGDLS and CDR2 as YYNGEE. The CDR3 DNA follows: TGTGCCAGCAGCGTAGGAGTAGCTACCAGAGGGGAGCTGTTTTTT. This encodes CASSVGVATRGELFF.